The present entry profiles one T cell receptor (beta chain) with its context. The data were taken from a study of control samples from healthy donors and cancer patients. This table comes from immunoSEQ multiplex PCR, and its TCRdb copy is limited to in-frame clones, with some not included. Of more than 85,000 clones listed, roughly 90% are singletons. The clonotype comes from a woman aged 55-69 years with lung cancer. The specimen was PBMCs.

The CDR3 nucleotides read TGCGCCAGCGCCAACCAGGGGGCAGGAGATGGCTACACCTTC. It encodes CASANQGAGDGYTF. The chain combines TRBV5-1 with TRBJ1-2, with 8 bases matching TRBD1. This CDR3 is built from 14 residues. In germline, CDR1 is SGHRS, CDR2 YFSETQ. Germline trimming cut 7 bases from V and 6 bases from J; bases unmatched to any gene: 11. The full variable domain, rest sourced from reference TRBV5-1 and TRBJ1-2, is KAGVTQTPRYLIKTRGQQVTLSCSPISGHRSVSWYQQTPGQGLQFLFEYFSETQRNKGNFPGRFSGRQFSNSRSEMNVSTLELGDSALYLCASANQGAGDGYTFGSGTRLTVV.